This TCR beta chain was profiled in a study of post-analysis software for immune sequencing data. General study points: Five or six TRBV segments were significantly more frequent in patients than in controls. TRBV5-6, TRBV5-1 and TRBV20-1 were among these segments. Strong same-batch co-clustering of samples appeared with F measure clustering. Significantly lower normalized Chao1 diversity was found in patients with multiple sclerosis relative to controls.

The CDR3 sequence is 13 residues long. V was clipped by 1 base and J by 6 bases, with 7 bases between them. Sequencing libraries made from TCR beta cDNA carried unique molecular identifiers. Starting from around 0.96 to 9.9 million T cells, the study yielded about half a million cDNA molecules. TCRdb fed the PCR reads into MiXCR, producing one record per CDR3 protein. The table has a few hundred thousand distinct CDR3 sequences, 36% seen once. As to this clonotype: The antigen remains unidentified.

V gene TRBV12-3 or TRBV12-4 combines with J gene TRBJ1-5; D gene ambiguous. The sample comprised blood. This receptor was obtained from a girl aged 10 to 17 with multiple sclerosis. CDR3: CASSLGDFQPQHF. In nucleotides, the CDR3 is TGTGCCAGCAGTTTAGGTGATTTTCAGCCCCAGCATTTT.